This T cell receptor (beta chain) is from a study of blood T cell repertoires in COVID-19. Study summary: The United States, Italy and Spain supplied acute and convalescent COVID-19 samples. The cDNA or gDNA used as material had been derived from T cells, B-cell-depleted T cells, or PBMCs.

Per germline, CDR1 SNHLY and CDR2 FYNNEI. The V gene end was trimmed by 6 bases and the J gene end by 6 bases; junction bases not matched to a gene: 6. This CDR3 spans 14 amino acids. In the study's own analysis: Reference gene primer amplification gave estimated nucleated cell counts. TCRdb's table, derived via immunoSEQ multiplex PCR, lists solely in-frame clones and lacks some. V and J calls and clone size are copied from that table; D and trimming were computed from the DNA. The repertoire includes more than 110,000 clones, 75% to 85% of them detected once, and around 4% sits in the top ten. The receptor's source is a woman of 80 years or more with acute or convalescent COVID-19. Sequences were obtained from peripheral blood. The chain is built from TRBV2 and TRBJ1-4; 8 nucleotides line up with TRBD1. The DNA for the CDR3 is TGTGCCAGCAGCCTGCAGGGGGCTGATGAAAAACTGTTTTTT. Its protein product is CASSLQGADEKLFF.